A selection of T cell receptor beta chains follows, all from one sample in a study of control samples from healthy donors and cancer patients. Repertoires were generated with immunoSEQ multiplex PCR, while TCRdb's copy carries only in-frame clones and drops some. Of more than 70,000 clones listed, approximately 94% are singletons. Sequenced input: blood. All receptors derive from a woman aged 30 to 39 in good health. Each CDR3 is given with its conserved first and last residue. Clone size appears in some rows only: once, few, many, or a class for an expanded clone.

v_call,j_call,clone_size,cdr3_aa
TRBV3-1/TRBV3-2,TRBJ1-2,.,CASSQGTGVSYGDGYTF
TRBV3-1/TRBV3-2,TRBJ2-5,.,CASSQAEGGSNF
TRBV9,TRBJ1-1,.,CASRPTTGWTEAFF
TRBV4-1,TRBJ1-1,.,CASRRTMNTEAFF
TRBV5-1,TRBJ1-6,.,CASSLSGLTNSPLHF
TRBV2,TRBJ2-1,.,CATTPRRYNEQFF
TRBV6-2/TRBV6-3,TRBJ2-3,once,CASSRRLAGGQHTDTQYF
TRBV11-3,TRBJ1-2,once,CASSRDGGSYGYTF
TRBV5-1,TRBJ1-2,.,CASSLRTQADGYTF
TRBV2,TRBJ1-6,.,CASSRTGMNSPLHF
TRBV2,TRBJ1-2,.,CASPPGGDTGGYGYTF
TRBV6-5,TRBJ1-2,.,CASKYGTDYGYTF
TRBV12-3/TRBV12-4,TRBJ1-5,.,CASSWTWQPQHF
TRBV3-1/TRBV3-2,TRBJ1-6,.,CASSPLGQGMSYNSPLHF
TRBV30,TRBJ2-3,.,CAWDRDSLRIDTQYF
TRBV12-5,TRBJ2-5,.,CASGAGVLQETQYF
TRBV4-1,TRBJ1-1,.,CASSLQETNTEAFF
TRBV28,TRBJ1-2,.,CASSLTGLYTF
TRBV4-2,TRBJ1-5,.,CASSYTYTDGNQPQHF
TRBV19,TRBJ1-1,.,CASNFNLKDTEAFF
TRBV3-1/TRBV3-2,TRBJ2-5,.,CASSQQLAGPQETLYF
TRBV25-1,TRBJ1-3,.,CASSEYGTGTGNTIYF
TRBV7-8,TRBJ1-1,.,CASTPIGGPGYTEAFF
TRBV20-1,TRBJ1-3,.,CSPGDGNTIYF
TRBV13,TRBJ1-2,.,CASSLSKIWGADGYTF
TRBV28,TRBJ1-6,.,CASSLIRASSYNSPLHF
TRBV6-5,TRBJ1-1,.,CASSYSGTTNTEAFF
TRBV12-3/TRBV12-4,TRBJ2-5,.,CASSTVSLTQYF
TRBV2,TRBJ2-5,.,CASSEAWSEETQYF
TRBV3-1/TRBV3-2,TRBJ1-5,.,CASSQDWGNQPQHF
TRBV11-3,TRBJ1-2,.,CASSLDSQGALYGYTF
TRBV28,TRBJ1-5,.,CASSSGLGPGQPQHF
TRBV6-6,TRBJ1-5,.,CASSPGRTGNQPQHF
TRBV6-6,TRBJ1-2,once,CASKEDGRVDGYTF
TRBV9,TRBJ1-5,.,CASSRTPSNQPQHF
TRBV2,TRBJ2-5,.,CASSGQGALETQYF
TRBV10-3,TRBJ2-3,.,CAISERAGISTDTQYF
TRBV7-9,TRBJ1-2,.,CASSLASATNYGYTF
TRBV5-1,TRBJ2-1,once,CASSLQEGAQFF
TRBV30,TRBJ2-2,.,CAWSGLAGGNPGELFF
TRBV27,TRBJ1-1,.,CASSLLQVGTEAFF
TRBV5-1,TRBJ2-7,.,CASSLGGTVSSEQYF
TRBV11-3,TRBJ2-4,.,CASSSQGGVDIQYF
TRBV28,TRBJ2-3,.,CASSHEGLAGSDTQYF
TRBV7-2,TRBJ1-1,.,CASSRGDRGDTEAFF
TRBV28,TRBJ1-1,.,CASTLTGPTEAFF
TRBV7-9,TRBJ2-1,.,CASSSTLAGGPEQFF
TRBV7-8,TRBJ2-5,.,CASSLAQALRETQYF
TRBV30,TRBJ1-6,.,CASRGQSSYNSPLHF
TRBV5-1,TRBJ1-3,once,CASSLQSTSGNTIYF
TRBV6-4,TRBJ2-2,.,CASSDSSRPLSGELFF
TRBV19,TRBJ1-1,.,CASSIPGVNTEAFF